The 27 T cell receptor beta chains presented below share a single source sample, sequenced in a study of patients and donors after allogeneic stem cell transplantation. A single record per CDR3 protein comes from TCRdb applying MiXCR to the RT-PCR reads. The data contain approximately 21,000 distinct CDR3 sequences, about 30% of them seen just once; the ten biggest clones take up roughly half. Sequencing was performed on blood, either unsorted or a sorted T cell fraction (not recorded which). Every receptor here comes from a human donor who was either an allogeneic HSCT recipient or a stem cell or donor lymphocyte infusion donor (not recorded which). It is not recorded whose cells these are; they may come from a transplant donor.

This clonotype was picked up a small number of times. The rearrangement links TRBV5-1 to TRBJ1-6; no reliable D call. The V gene lost 3 bases and the J gene lost 7 bases, with 26 bases spanning the gap. CDR3 length: 19 residues. CDR1 SGHRS and CDR2 YFSETQ come from the germline V gene. CDR3 region: CASSSGSSNRFLGNSPLHF. As DNA, the CDR3 is TGCGCCAGCAGCTCCGGGAGCTCAAACAGATTCCTTGGGAATTCACCCCTCCACTTT.

This clonotype was observed a few times. This chain joins TRBV5-1 and TRBJ1-1; 8 bases are shared with TRBD1. CDR3 length equals 15 residues. The V and J ends lost 0 bases and 3 bases, in that order; junction bases with no gene match: 4. The germline gives CDR1 SGHRS, CDR2 YFSETQ. CDR3: CASSLDRGVDTEAFF. Written as DNA, the CDR3 is TGCGCCAGCAGCTTGGACAGGGGGGTCGACACTGAAGCTTTCTTT.

This clonotype occurred many times. The chain couples TRBV5-6 to TRBJ1-2; D is possibly TRBD1 (6 bases). Germline V lookup: CDR1 SGHDT, CDR2 YYEEEE. The CDR3 runs 12 residues. Between the trimmed V and J ends, which lost 2 bases and 10 bases, there was a span of 12 bases. As DNA, the CDR3 is TGTGCCAGCAGCTTCCAATGGACAGTCTACACCTTC. Translating it yields CASSFQWTVYTF.

Ten or more counts support this clonotype. J is TRBJ1-2 and V is TRBV20-1; a weak D match, TRBD1 (5 bases). This CDR3 is built from 12 residues. V lost 8 bases and J 3 bases, leaving 13 bases between the germline ends. Germline values: CDR1 DFQATT, CDR2 SNEGSKA (reference sequence). Here the CDR3 DNA reads TGCAGTTCTCCCGGGACCTACTATGGCTACACCTTC. Translating it yields CSSPGTYYGYTF.

This clonotype was detected only a few times. This sequence joins TRBV3-1 and TRBJ1-2, with D maybe TRBD1 (6 bases). The germline V gene encodes CDR1 LGHDT and CDR2 YNNKEL (reference sequence). The CDR3 loop spans 12 amino acids. V was pared by 5 bases and J by 5 bases, with 9 bases between. CDR3 sequence: CASSGGGYGYTF. Here the CDR3 DNA reads TGTGCCAGCAGCGGGGGCGGATATGGCTACACCTTC. The full variable domain, with the rest looked up from reference TRBV3-1 and TRBJ1-2, is DTAVSQTPKYLVTQMGNDKSIKCEQNLGHDTMYWYKQDSKKFLKIMFSYNNKELIINETVPNRFSPKSPDKAHLNLHINSLELGDSAVYFCASSGGGYGYTFGSGTRLTVV.

The CDR3 sequence: CASSSSGGYTGELFF. CDR3 DNA: TGTGCCAGCAGCTCTAGCGGGGGGTACACCGGGGAGCTGTTTTTT. The rearrangement links TRBV7-3 to TRBJ2-2, with TRBD2 identical over 11 bases. Per germline, CDR1 SGHTA and CDR2 FQGTGA. The V and J ends lost 4 bases and 3 bases, in that order; junction bases with no gene match: 1. The CDR3 totals 15 residues.

This clonotype is judged large. V and J are TRBV4-2 and TRBJ1-2, with D possibly being TRBD1 (5 bases). CDR1 LGHNA and CDR2 YNFKEQ come from the germline V gene. V lost 0 bases, J lost 7 bases, and 12 bases lay in between. The CDR3 runs to 14 residues. CDR3 in amino acids: CASSQDRGGGGYTF. The DNA of the CDR3 is TGTGCCAGCAGCCAAGATAGGGGTGGCGGTGGCTACACCTTC.

J is TRBJ2-2 and V is TRBV12-3 or TRBV12-4, with D possibly being TRBD1 (6 bases). V lost 3 bases, J lost 6 bases, and 11 bases lay in between. The CDR3 consists of 14 residues. CDR3 nucleotides: TGTGCCAGCAGTTTGCAGGGGCCCCCCGGGGAGCTGTTTTTT. Its protein is CASSLQGPPGELFF.

This clonotype appeared a few times. This rearrangement joins TRBV20-1 to TRBJ2-7; 7 nucleotides line up with TRBD1. CDR3 size: 13 residues. Germline V gives CDR1 DFQATT, CDR2 SNEGSKA (reference sequence). V trimming: 3 bases; J trimming: 0 bases; junction bases outside the gene matches: 2. Here the CDR3 DNA reads TGCAGTGCTAGGGACAGGACCTCCTACGAGCAGTACGTC. It specifies CSARDRTSYEQYV.

The V gene is TRBV27, the J gene TRBJ1-3, with D maybe TRBD1 (6 bases). V lost 2 bases, J lost 2 bases, and 7 bases lay in between. Germline V gene data show CDR1 as MNHEY and CDR2 as SMNVEV (reference sequence). The CDR3 has 14 residues. The CDR3 region is CASSLRGTGNTIYF. CDR3 nucleotides: TGTGCCAGCAGTTTAAGGGGGACTGGAAACACCATATATTTT.

This rearrangement joins TRBV5-1 to TRBJ2-5, with D possibly matching TRBD2 (7 bases). V was trimmed by 1 base and J by 2 bases, leaving 15 bases between them. Germline lookup yields CDR1 SGHRS and CDR2 YFSETQ. The CDR3 spans 16 residues. CDR3 bases: TGCGCCAGCAGCTTGTCGCCAGGGGAGGGTCAAGAGACCCAGTACTTC. Its translation: CASSLSPGEGQETQYF.

The chain is built from TRBV9 and TRBJ1-2; a weak D match, TRBD1 (6 bases). The V gene lost 3 bases and the J gene lost 0 bases, with 15 bases spanning the gap. The CDR3 extends over 16 amino acids. CDR1 and CDR2 (germline): SGDLS, YYNGEE. CDR3 protein: CASSGTVSSANYGYTF. The CDR3 DNA reads TGTGCCAGCAGCGGGACAGTTTCTTCAGCTAACTATGGCTACACCTTC.

The V call is TRBV6-5, the J call TRBJ2-5; 8 nucleotides agree with TRBD1. V was clipped by 6 bases and J by 4 bases; unmatched bases: 7. The CDR3 spans 14 residues. Germline CDR1 is MNHEY and CDR2 is SVGAGI. The CDR3 region has the DNA TGTGCCAGCAGGCCGGACAGGGTTCGAGAGACCCAGTACTTC. Translating gives CASRPDRVRETQYF.

The V gene is TRBV6-1, the J gene TRBJ1-5; tentatively, D is TRBD1 (6 bases). Trimming took 7 bases from V and 0 from J, leaving 10 bases between them. Germline loops: CDR1 MNHNS, CDR2 SASEGT. This CDR3 region has 14 residues. This CDR3 is CASKGHYSNQPQHF. As DNA, the CDR3 is TGTGCCAGCAAGGGACACTATAGCAATCAGCCCCAGCATTTT.

The rearrangement joins TRBV12-3 or TRBV12-4 to TRBJ1-5; 7 nucleotides agree with TRBD1. The CDR3 loop spans 15 amino acids. V shed 3 bases, J shed 3 bases, and the junction held 5 bases outside the gene matches. This chain's CDR3 is CASSLPGGFNQPQHF. The CDR3 DNA reads as TGTGCCAGCAGTTTGCCAGGGGGTTTCAATCAGCCCCAGCATTTT.

This clonotype was seen many times. This chain uses TRBV20-1 with TRBJ2-1, with D perhaps matching TRBD1 (5 bases). This CDR3 spans 14 amino acids. CDR1 is DFQATT, CDR2 SNEGSKA, per germline (reference sequence). The CDR3 nucleotides read TGCAGCGCTGCCGGAGTAGGGGCGACCGGGGAGCAGTTCTTC. It yields the protein CSAAGVGATGEQFF.

This clonotype was picked up one time. The rearrangement uses TRBV5-1 and TRBJ2-3, with D possibly being TRBD2 (6 bases). The CDR3 spans 15 residues. Per the germline V gene, CDR1 is SGHRS and CDR2 is YFSETQ. Trimming shortened V by 1 base and J by 3 bases, and 12 bases separated the two germline ends. CDR3 DNA: TGCGCCAGCAGCTTGATGGCAGGGAGGACAGATACGCAGTATTTT. Residues: CASSLMAGRTDTQYF.

This chain connects TRBV20-1 to TRBJ2-7; D gene unclear. CDR1 DFQATT and CDR2 SNEGSKA come from the germline V gene (reference sequence). V lost 7 bases, J lost 3 bases, and 13 bases lay in between. This CDR3 is 12 amino acids long. This chain's CDR3 is CSVESSFYEQYF. For the CDR3, the DNA is TGCAGTGTGGAGAGCAGCTTCTACGAGCAGTACTTC.

A few counts support this clonotype. The chain employs TRBV2 and TRBJ1-1; D gene unclear. CDR1 is SNHLY and CDR2 is FYNNEI in the germline V gene. The CDR3 length is 11 residues. V was trimmed by 9 bases and J by 2 bases, leaving 7 bases between them. The CDR3 bases are TGTGCCAGACGGAGCAACACTGAAGCTTTCTTT. It translates to CARRSNTEAFF.

CDR3 coding DNA: TGTGCCAGCAGCCAAGGGGGCAGGGGAAGAACAGATACGCAGTATTTT. Translation: CASSQGGRGRTDTQYF. V and J are TRBV4-2 and TRBJ2-3, with D possibly being TRBD1 (6 bases). This CDR3 spans 16 amino acids. V lost 1 base to trimming and J lost 3 bases, with 14 bases between them. Germline V gives CDR1 LGHNA, CDR2 YNFKEQ.

This clonotype is termed large. This rearrangement joins TRBV20-1 to TRBJ2-7, with TRBD2 matching over 9 bases. The V gene end was trimmed by 3 bases and the J gene end by 3 bases; junction bases not matched to a gene: 6. The CDR3 spans 14 residues. Germline CDR1 and CDR2: DFQATT and SNEGSKA (reference sequence). This CDR3 reads CSASVLAGSYEQYF. The CDR3 coding sequence is TGCAGTGCTAGCGTCCTAGCGGGGAGCTACGAGCAGTACTTC.

The rearrangement joins TRBV11-2 to TRBJ2-1; D not resolved. The CDR3 covers 13 residues. V was trimmed by 4 bases and J by 2 bases, leaving 6 bases between them. Germline CDR1 and CDR2: SGHAT and FQNNGV. The CDR3 sequence is CASSSITYNEQFF. In nucleotides, the CDR3 is TGTGCCAGCAGCTCGATCACCTACAATGAGCAGTTCTTC.

At least ten counts were recorded for this clonotype. This sequence joins TRBV6-5 and TRBJ1-1; the D is unclear. The CDR3 totals 14 residues. The germline V gene has CDR1 MNHEY and CDR2 SVGAGI. V lost 2 bases and J lost 0, with 7 bases in between. The CDR3 protein is CASSYATVNTEAFF. CDR3 coding DNA: TGTGCCAGCAGTTACGCGACGGTGAACACTGAAGCTTTCTTT.

In this sample, this clonotype turned up many times. V is TRBV20-1 and J is TRBJ1-4, with D possibly TRBD1 on 6 matching bases. The V end lost 3 bases, the J end lost 0 bases, and 17 bases lay between the germline ends. This CDR3 has 17 amino acids. Germline assignment: CDR1 DFQATT and CDR2 SNEGSKA (reference sequence). CDR3 sequence: CSASKGHLPSTNEKLFF. The CDR3 coding sequence is TGCAGTGCTAGTAAGGGACATCTACCTTCAACTAATGAAAAACTGTTTTTT.

The CDR3, as DNA: TGTGCCAGCCGCAGTAGCGGGGGACTCAGGGATACGCAGTATTTT. Protein sequence: CASRSSGGLRDTQYF. The chain combines TRBV28 with TRBJ2-3; 9 bases align to TRBD2. The CDR3 loop spans 15 amino acids. Trimming removed 8 bases from V and 6 bases from J; junction bases left unmatched: 12. Per the germline V gene, CDR1 is MDHEN and CDR2 is SYDVKM.

V usage is TRBV12-3 or TRBV12-4 and J usage is TRBJ2-5; 9 nucleotides line up with TRBD2. This CDR3 has 17 residues. V was clipped by 3 bases and J by 0 bases; unmatched bases: 8. CDR3 DNA: TGTGCCAGCAGTTTTCGGCTAGCGGGATGGTACCAAGAGACCCAGTACTTC. Its protein is CASSFRLAGWYQETQYF.

This clonotype turned up a few times. V is TRBV6-5 and J is TRBJ2-6, with 7 bases that match TRBD2. V was pared by 0 bases and J by 0 bases, with 8 bases of the junction left unmatched. CDR1 and CDR2 (germline): MNHEY, SVGAGI. This CDR3 spans 19 amino acids. The CDR3 reads CASSYSMLAVSSGANVLTF. The CDR3 coding sequence is TGTGCCAGCAGTTACTCGATGCTAGCGGTGTCCTCTGGGGCCAACGTCCTGACTTTC.